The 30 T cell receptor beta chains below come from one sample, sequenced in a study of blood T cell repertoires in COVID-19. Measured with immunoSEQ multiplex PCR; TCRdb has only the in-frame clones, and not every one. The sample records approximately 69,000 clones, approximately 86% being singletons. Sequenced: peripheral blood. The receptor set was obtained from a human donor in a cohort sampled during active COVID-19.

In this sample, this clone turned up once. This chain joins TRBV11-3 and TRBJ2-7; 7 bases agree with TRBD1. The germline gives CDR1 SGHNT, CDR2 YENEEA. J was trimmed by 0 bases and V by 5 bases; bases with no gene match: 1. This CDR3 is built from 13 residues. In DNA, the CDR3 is TGTGCCAGCAGCCGACAGGGCTCCTACGAGCAGTACTTC. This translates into CASSRQGSYEQYF.

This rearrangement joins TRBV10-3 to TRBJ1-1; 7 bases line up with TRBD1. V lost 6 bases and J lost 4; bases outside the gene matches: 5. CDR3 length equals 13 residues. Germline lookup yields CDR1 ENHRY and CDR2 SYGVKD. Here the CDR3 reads CAIRPGGRTEAFF. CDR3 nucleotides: TGTGCCATCAGACCAGGGGGACGCACTGAAGCTTTCTTT.

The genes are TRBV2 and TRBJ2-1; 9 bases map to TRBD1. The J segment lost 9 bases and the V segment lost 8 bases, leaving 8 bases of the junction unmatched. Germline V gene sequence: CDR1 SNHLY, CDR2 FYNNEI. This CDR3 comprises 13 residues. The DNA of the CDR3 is TGTGCCAGCCGGGACAGGGAAATCTCTGAGCAGTTCTTC. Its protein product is CASRDREISEQFF.

CDR3 DNA sequence: TGTGCCAGCAGGGGGCGGGGGAGAGCCTACGAGCAGTACTTC. Translated, it gives CASRGRGRAYEQYF. This chain uses TRBV5-6 with TRBJ2-7, with 7 bases lining up with TRBD2. Germline V gives CDR1 SGHDT, CDR2 YYEEEE. The CDR3 loop spans 14 amino acids. The V segment lost 5 bases and the J segment 2 bases; nucleotides outside the gene matches: 7.

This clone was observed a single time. Written as DNA, the CDR3 is TGTGCCAGCAGTAGGTTGGACAGGGAGGGCGGCTACACCTTC. This codes for CASSRLDREGGYTF. V gene TRBV6-5 combines with J gene TRBJ1-2; TRBD1 aligns across 8 bases. CDR3 length: 14 amino acids. Germline V CDR1 and CDR2: MNHEY, SVGAGI. The ends lost 5 bases at V and 8 bases at J; junction bases unmatched: 10.

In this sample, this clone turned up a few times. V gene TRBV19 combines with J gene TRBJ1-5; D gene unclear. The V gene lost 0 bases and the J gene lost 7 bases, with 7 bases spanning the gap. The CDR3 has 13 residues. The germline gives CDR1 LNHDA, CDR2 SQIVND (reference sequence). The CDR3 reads CASSIDTGQPQHF. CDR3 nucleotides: TGTGCCAGTAGTATAGATACGGGGCAGCCCCAGCATTTT.

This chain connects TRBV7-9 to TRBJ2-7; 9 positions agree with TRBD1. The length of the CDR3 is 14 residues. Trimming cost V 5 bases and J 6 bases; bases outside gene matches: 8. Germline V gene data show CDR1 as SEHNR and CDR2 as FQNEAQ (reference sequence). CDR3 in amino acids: CASSPPGTGREQYF. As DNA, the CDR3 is TGTGCCAGCAGCCCCCCCGGGACAGGGCGCGAGCAGTACTTC. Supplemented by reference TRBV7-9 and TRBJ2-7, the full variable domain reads DTGVSQNPRHKITKRGQNVTFRCDPISEHNRLYWYRQTLGQGPEFLTYFQNEAQLEKSRLLSDRFSAERPKGSFSTLEIQRTEQGDSAMYLCASSPPGTGREQYFGPGTRLTVT.

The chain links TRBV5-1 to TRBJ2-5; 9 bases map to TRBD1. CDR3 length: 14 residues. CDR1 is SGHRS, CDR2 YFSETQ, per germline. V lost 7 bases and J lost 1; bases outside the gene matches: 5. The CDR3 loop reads CASGGTGLQETQYF. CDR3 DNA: TGCGCCAGCGGTGGGACAGGGCTCCAAGAGACCCAGTACTTC.

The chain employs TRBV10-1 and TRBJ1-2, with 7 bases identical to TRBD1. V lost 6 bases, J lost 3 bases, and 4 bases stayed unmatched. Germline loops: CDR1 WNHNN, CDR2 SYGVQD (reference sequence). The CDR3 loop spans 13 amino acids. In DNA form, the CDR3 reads TGCGCCAGCAGCCCAGGACAGGACTATGGCTACACCTTC. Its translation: CASSPGQDYGYTF.

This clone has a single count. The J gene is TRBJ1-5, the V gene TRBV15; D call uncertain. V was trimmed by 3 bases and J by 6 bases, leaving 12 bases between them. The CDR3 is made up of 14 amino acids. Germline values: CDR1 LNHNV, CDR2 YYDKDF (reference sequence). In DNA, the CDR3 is TGTGCCACCAGCAGCGGGAACTCGGGTCAGCCCCAGCATTTT. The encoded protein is CATSSGNSGQPQHF.

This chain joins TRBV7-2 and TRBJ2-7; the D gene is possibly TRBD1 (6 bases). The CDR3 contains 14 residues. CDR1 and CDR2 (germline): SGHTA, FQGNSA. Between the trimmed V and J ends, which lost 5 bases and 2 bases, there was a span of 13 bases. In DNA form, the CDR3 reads TGTGCCAGCAGCCCCCGGACAGACCCCTACGAGCAGTACTTC. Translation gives CASSPRTDPYEQYF.

This CDR3 is CASSGPLGVHGYTF. The DNA for the CDR3 is TGTGCCAGCAGTGGACCGCTGGGAGTCCATGGCTACACCTTC. The chain has TRBV28 and TRBJ1-2; no clear D. The CDR3 loop spans 14 amino acids. The V and J ends lost 5 bases and 6 bases respectively, with 16 bases between them. CDR1 is MDHEN, CDR2 SYDVKM, per germline.

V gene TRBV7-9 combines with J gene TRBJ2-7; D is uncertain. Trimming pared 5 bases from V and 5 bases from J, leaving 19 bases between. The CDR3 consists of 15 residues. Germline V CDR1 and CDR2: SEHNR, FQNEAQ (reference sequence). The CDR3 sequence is CASSRRITQADEQYF. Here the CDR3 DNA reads TGTGCCAGCAGCCGAAGAATCACTCAGGCAGACGAGCAGTACTTC.

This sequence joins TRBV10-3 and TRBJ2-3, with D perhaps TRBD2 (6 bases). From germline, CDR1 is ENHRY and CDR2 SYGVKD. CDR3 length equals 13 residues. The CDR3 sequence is CAVRGRSTDTQYF. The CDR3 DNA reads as TGTGCTGTGCGGGGACGGAGCACAGATACGCAGTATTTT.

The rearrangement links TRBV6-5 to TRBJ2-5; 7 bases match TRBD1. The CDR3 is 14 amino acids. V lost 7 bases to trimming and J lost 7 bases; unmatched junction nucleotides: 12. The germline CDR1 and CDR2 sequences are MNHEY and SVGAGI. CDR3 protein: CASNEGAGSGTQYF. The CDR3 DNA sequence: TGTGCCAGCAACGAGGGGGCAGGTTCTGGGACCCAGTACTTC.

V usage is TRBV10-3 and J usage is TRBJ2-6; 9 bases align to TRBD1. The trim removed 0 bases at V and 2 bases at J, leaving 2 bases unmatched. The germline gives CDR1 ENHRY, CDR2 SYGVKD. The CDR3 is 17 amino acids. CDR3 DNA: TGTGCCATCAGTGAGTCCCGGGACAGGGCTGGGGCCAACGTCCTGACTTTC. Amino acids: CAISESRDRAGANVLTF.

The DNA for the CDR3 is TGTGCCATCAGTGAGTCGAAGGCTAGCTTTACCACAGATACGCAGTATTTT. This sequence encodes CAISESKASFTTDTQYF. The genes are TRBV10-3 and TRBJ2-3; D might be TRBD2 (5 bases). CDR3 length equals 17 residues. V was cut by 0 bases and J by 2 bases, with 15 bases left in between. From germline, CDR1 is ENHRY and CDR2 SYGVKD.

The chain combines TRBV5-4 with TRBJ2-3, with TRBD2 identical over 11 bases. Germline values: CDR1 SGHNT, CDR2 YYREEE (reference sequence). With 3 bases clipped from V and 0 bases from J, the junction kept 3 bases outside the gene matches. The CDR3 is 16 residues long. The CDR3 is CASSSTSGGSTDTQYF. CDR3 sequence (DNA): TGTGCCAGCAGCTCCACTAGCGGGGGTAGCACAGATACGCAGTATTTT.

CDR3 coding DNA: TGCGCCAGCAGCTTGGACAGGAACTATGGCTACACCTTC. Protein product: CASSLDRNYGYTF. This chain joins TRBV5-1 and TRBJ1-2, with D possibly TRBD1 on 5 matching bases. The V gene lost 0 bases and the J gene lost 2 bases, with 5 bases spanning the gap. This CDR3 contains 13 residues. CDR1 and CDR2 (germline): SGHRS, YFSETQ.

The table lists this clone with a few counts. The CDR3 nucleotides are TGTGCCACCTCGGTAGGGGCATCGAACACCGGGGAGCTGTTTTTT. This translates into CATSVGASNTGELFF. V usage is TRBV7-9 and J usage is TRBJ2-2, with D perhaps TRBD1 (5 bases). Germline V gene lookup returns CDR1 SEHNR and CDR2 FQNEAQ (reference sequence). The CDR3 spans 15 residues. The V and J ends lost 10 bases and 0 bases respectively, with 15 bases between them.

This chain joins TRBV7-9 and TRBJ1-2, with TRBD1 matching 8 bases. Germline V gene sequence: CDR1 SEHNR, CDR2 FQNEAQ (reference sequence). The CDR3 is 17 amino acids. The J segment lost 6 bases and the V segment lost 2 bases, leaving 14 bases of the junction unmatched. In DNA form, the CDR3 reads TGTGCCAGCAGCTTAATTCAAACGGACAGGGAGGTGAATGGCTACACCTTC. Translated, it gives CASSLIQTDREVNGYTF.

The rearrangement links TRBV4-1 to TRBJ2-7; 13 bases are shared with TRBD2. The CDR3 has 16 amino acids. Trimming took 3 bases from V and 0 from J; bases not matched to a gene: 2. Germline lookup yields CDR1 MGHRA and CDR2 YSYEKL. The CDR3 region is CASSHGTSGDSYEQYF. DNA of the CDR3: TGCGCCAGCAGCCATGGGACTAGCGGGGACTCCTACGAGCAGTACTTC.

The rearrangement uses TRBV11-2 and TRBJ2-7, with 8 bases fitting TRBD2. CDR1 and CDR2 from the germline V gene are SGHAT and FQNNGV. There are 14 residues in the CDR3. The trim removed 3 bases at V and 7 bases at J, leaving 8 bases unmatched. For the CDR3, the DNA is TGTGCCAGCAGCTTCGGGGGGGGATTCGGAGAGCAGTACTTC. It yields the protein CASSFGGGFGEQYF.

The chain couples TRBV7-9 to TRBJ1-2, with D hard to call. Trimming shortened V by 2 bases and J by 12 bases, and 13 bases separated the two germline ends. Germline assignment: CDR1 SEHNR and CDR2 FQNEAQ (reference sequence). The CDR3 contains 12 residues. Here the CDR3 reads CASSLRQVHHTF. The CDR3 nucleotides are TGTGCCAGCAGCTTACGGCAGGTTCACCACACCTTC.

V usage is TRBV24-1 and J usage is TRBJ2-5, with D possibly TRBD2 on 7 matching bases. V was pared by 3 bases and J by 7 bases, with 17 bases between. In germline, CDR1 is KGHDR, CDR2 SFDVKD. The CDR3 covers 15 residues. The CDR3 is CATSDGKGGVGTQYF. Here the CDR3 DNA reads TGTGCCACCAGTGATGGGAAGGGGGGGGTCGGGACCCAGTACTTC.

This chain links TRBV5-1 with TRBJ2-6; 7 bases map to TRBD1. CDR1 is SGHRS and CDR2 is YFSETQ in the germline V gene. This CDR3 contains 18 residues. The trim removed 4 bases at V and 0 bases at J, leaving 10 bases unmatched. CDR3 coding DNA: TGCGCCAGCAGCACCTCCGGGACAGCGACCTCTGGGGCCAACGTCCTGACTTTC. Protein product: CASSTSGTATSGANVLTF.

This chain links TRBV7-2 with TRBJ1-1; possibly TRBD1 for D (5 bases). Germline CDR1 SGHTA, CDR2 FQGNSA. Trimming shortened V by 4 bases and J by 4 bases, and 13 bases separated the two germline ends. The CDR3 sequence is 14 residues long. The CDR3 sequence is CASSSYGGSTEAFF. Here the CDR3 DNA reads TGTGCCAGCAGCTCCTACGGGGGGAGCACTGAAGCTTTCTTT.

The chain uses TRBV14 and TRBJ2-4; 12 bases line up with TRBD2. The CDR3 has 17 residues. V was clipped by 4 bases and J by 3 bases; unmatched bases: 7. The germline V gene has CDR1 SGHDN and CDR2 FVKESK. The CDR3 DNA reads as TGTGCCAGCAGCCGAGCCCCGGGACTAGCGGGCAAAAACATTCAGTACTTC. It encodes CASSRAPGLAGKNIQYF.

The DNA of the CDR3 is TGTGCCAGCAGCTTTAGCGGGGGGGCTGAATGGGAGACCCAGTACTTC. Its protein product is CASSFSGGAEWETQYF. The rearrangement joins TRBV7-8 to TRBJ2-5; TRBD2 matches 11 bases. CDR3 length equals 16 residues. The germline V gene has CDR1 SGHVS and CDR2 FQNEAQ. V shed 3 bases, J shed 5 bases, and the junction held 8 bases outside the gene matches.

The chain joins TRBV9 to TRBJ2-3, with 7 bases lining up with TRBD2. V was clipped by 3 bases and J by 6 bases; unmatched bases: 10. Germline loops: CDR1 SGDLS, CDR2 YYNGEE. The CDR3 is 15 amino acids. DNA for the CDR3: TGTGCCAGCAGCGGGGGACGGGGACTAATGGATACGCAGTATTTT. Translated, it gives CASSGGRGLMDTQYF.